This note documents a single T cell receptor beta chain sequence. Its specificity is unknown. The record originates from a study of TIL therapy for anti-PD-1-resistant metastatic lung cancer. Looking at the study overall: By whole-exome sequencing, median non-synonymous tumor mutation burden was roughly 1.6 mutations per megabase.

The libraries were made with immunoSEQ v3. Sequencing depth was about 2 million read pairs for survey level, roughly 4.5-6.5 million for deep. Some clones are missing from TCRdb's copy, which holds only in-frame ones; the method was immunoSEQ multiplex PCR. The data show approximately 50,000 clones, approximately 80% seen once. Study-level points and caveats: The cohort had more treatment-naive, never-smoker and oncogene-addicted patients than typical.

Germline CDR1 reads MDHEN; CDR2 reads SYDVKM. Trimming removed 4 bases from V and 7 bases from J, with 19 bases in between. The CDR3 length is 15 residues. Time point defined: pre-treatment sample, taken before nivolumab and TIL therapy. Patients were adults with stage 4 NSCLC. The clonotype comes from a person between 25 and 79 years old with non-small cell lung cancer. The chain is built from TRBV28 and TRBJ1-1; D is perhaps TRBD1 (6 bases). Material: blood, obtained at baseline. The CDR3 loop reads CASSSQGSPKLEAFF. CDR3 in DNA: TGTGCCAGCAGTTCTCAGGGGAGCCCAAAACTTGAAGCTTTCTTT.